The T cell receptor beta chain under discussion was sequenced for a study of blood T cell repertoires in COVID-19 (TCRdb year 2020). About the full investigation: Collaborator samples came from the United States, Italy and Spain and covered acute and convalescent phases of COVID-19. The material from the prospective study consisted of cDNA or gDNA derived from T cells, B-cell-depleted T cells, or PBMCs. The dataset comprised deeply sampled blood TCRbeta repertoires from subjects exposed to, actively infected with, or recovered from COVID-19. The repertoires were released in a freely available public database meant as a resource for research on the immune response to SARS-CoV-2. The samples were drawn from the first 160 participants of the ongoing ImmuneRACE study and from under 1,500 subjects provided by 6 global collaborators. A de-identified subject ID, COVID-19 status, age in years and sex were almost always included in the sample metadata. HLA class I and class II types, where available, came from metadata supplied by the sample provider rather than from assay-based typing.

In the prospective study, participants were about 18 to 100 years old, resided in about 25 geographic areas of the United States, and were enrolled through a virtual design. In the prospective study, cohorts were assigned on the basis of participant-reported clinical history obtained from a screening survey and a study questionnaire. ImmuneRACE Cohort 3 recovered participants were defined by two consecutive negative NP/OP PCR tests, healthcare professional clearance, or symptom resolution. In the prospective study, whole blood, serum and a nasopharyngeal or oropharyngeal swab were collected from each participant by mobile phlebotomists. Additional blood draws and questionnaires over a 2-month period could optionally be provided by prospective study participants. Blood samples from the prospective study were shipped frozen or at room temperature prior to DNA extraction. Points the paper makes about the study in general: The quantity of clinical and demographic metadata differed by source and by participant and was supplied without curation.

TCRbeta CDR3 regions were amplified from genomic DNA using the immunoSEQ Assay, a bias-controlled multiplex PCR. Per the authors' processing: The number of nucleated cells in each sample was estimated by amplification of reference gene primers within the assay. To quantify the absolute abundance of each unique TCRbeta CDR3 rearrangement, sequence reads were collapsed and filtered. Productive Simpson clonality was computed per sample as the square root of Simpson's diversity index over productive rearrangements. Here the immuneACCESS table is served through TCRdb, limited to in-frame sequences with V and J called. Missing clones are a known gap in these copies; in checked studies unresolved V genes cover under half, and the rest lacks a known reason. The DNA gave D and trimming, while V, J and clone size come from that table. The sample has about 170,000 clones on record, about 90% of them singletons. 7% of the sample comes from the top ten.

As regards this clone: The target of this receptor is not known. Base-call qualities are not available, and no considerably larger clone is one nucleotide away.

Trimming removed 6 bases from V and 9 bases from J; the gene matches leave 8 bases unexplained. Inclusive of the bounding cysteine and phenylalanine, the CDR3 is 15 residues long. This entry keeps only the CDR3 DNA: 45 bases, framed from base 1. CDR1 is given as ENHRY and CDR2 as SYGVKD, both from the germline V gene. The chain employs TRBV10-3 and TRBJ2-1; TRBD2 agrees with 13 junctional bases. This receptor was taken from a woman in her fifties or sixties who had recovered from COVID-19. The source material was PBMCs or T cells enriched from blood (not recorded which). CDR3 sequence: CAISALAGGGGEQFF. The nucleotide sequence reads TGTGCCATCAGCGCACTAGCGGGAGGGGGTGGTGAGCAGTTCTTC.